Listed here are 3 T cell receptor beta chains from one sample, sequenced in a study of glioma-infiltrating T cells. TCR alpha and beta CDR3 regions were amplified from RNA using iRepertoire nested multiplex PCR. MiXCR was run by TCRdb on the multiplex PCR reads, yielding one entry per CDR3 protein. This table holds about 400,000 distinct CDR3 sequences, more than 35% found once. What was sequenced was glioma tissue, nonneoplastic brain tissue, or PBMCs (not recorded which). These receptors were collected from a human donor with low-grade glioma or glioblastoma, undergoing nonglioma brain surgery, or in good health (not recorded which).

This clonotype was counted only a few times. The V call is TRBV7-9, the J call TRBJ2-1, with D hard to call. Trimming stripped 5 bases from V and 5 bases from J, with 13 bases between. The CDR3 is made up of 14 amino acids. CDR1 SEHNR and CDR2 FQNEAQ come from the germline V gene (reference sequence). CDR3 in DNA: TGTGCCAGCAGCCTTAGGTTCCAGGACAATGAGCAGTTCTTC. As protein: CASSLRFQDNEQFF.

Of note for this clonotype: A read error is possible here, since a much larger clone lies one base away. This rearrangement joins TRBV6-6 to TRBJ1-2; D possibly corresponds to TRBD1 (6 bases). Trimming took 5 bases from V and 8 from J, leaving 15 bases between them. CDR1 is MNHNY and CDR2 is SVGAGI in the germline V gene (reference sequence). This CDR3 is 13 amino acids long. CDR3 nucleotide sequence: TGTGCCAGCAGTGCGGACGGGGGGCGAGGCTACACCTTC. This translates into CASSADGGRGYTF.

This clonotype showed up just a few times. The J gene is TRBJ2-5, the V gene TRBV28; the D gene is possibly TRBD1 (6 bases). The V end was cut by 10 bases, the J end by 2 bases, with 20 bases between. Germline CDR1 reads MDHEN; CDR2 reads SYDVKM. The CDR3 contains 15 residues. The CDR3 here is CATTPGAKSQETQYF. In DNA, the CDR3 is TGTGCCACCACCCCAGGGGCGAAGAGTCAAGAGACCCAGTACTTC.